Presented here are 23 T cell receptor beta chains from one specimen sequenced in a study of post-analysis software for immune sequencing data. Broader study findings: About five TRBV segments were more frequent in patients than controls; TRBV5-6, TRBV5-1 and TRBV20-1 belonged to this group.

For these receptors, no antigen is known. Tagging with unique molecular identifiers was a feature of the TCR beta cDNA libraries. TCRdb re-called the PCR reads through MiXCR, storing one row per CDR3 protein. The table lists hundreds of thousands of distinct CDR3 sequences, around 50% of them singletons, with under 6% in the top ten. The sequenced sample consisted of blood. The source is a girl between 5 and 17 years old with multiple sclerosis.

The chain links TRBV2 to TRBJ2-7; 11 bases map to TRBD1. This CDR3 is 16 amino acids long. V shed 6 bases and J 0 bases; nucleotides not matched to a gene: 7. The germline CDR1 and CDR2 sequences are SNHLY and FYNNEI. The CDR3 region is CASSLGQGGHSYEQYF. Written as DNA, the CDR3 is TGTGCCAGCAGCCTGGGACAGGGGGGCCACTCCTACGAGCAGTACTTC.

The V call is TRBV12-5, the J call TRBJ2-3; TRBD1 aligns across 8 bases. Per the germline V gene, CDR1 is LGHNT and CDR2 is FRNRAP. Trimming at V came to 10 bases and at J to 3 bases, leaving 3 bases not matched to a gene. This CDR3 spans 12 amino acids. The CDR3, as DNA: TGTGCTACCCAGGGGGCAACAGATACGCAGTATTTT. Protein product: CATQGATDTQYF.

CDR3 nucleotides: TGCGCCAGCAGCCCCGGAAGCAGCTTCGGCACAGATACGCAGTATTTT. It codes for CASSPGSSFGTDTQYF. The rearrangement joins TRBV4-1 to TRBJ2-3, with D uncertain. Trimming removed 4 bases from V and 1 base from J, with 15 bases in between. The CDR3 runs 16 residues. CDR1 is MGHRA and CDR2 is YSYEKL in the germline V gene.

Remarks on this clonotype: A much larger clonotype is one base distant, so this may be a read error. The chain joins TRBV6-5 to TRBJ2-5; D is possibly TRBD1 (5 bases). This CDR3 has 16 amino acids. The V end was cut by 5 bases, the J end by 11 bases, with 27 bases between. Germline lookup yields CDR1 MNHEY and CDR2 SVGAGI. The chain's CDR3 is CASSTSRGIGYKGQYF. The CDR3 DNA reads as TGTGCCAGCAGTACCAGTAGGGGTATTGGCTACAAGGGGCAGTACTTC.

This chain uses TRBV3-1 with TRBJ2-5; D tentatively reads TRBD1 or TRBD2 (5 bases each). Germline assignment: CDR1 LGHDT and CDR2 YNNKEL (reference sequence). This CDR3 has 16 residues. V shed 4 bases and J shed 9 bases, with 24 bases lying between them. The CDR3 nucleotides are TGTGCCAGCAGCCCTCCTCCGGGACCCAGCCAAGGGGCCCAGTACTTC. Translation: CASSPPPGPSQGAQYF.

V and J are TRBV20-1 and TRBJ2-3; D is ambiguous. V was clipped by 5 bases and J by 0 bases, with 12 bases between them. CDR1 is DFQATT, CDR2 SNEGSKA, per germline (reference sequence). The CDR3 totals 14 residues. The CDR3 spells CSALATNSTDTQYF. The CDR3 DNA reads TGCAGTGCTTTAGCCACGAACAGCACAGATACGCAGTATTTT.

The V call is TRBV4-1, the J call TRBJ2-1; D is uncertain. The germline V gene encodes CDR1 MGHRA and CDR2 YSYEKL. The CDR3 extends over 15 amino acids. The V and J ends lost 1 base and 4 bases respectively, with 11 bases between them. The CDR3 here is CASSQVHSNYNEQFF. CDR3 in DNA: TGCGCCAGCAGCCAAGTGCACAGTAATTACAATGAGCAGTTCTTC.

This chain joins TRBV5-1 and TRBJ2-2; D possibly matches TRBD1 or TRBD2 (7 bases each). The V gene's germline CDR1 is SGHRS and CDR2 YFSETQ. The CDR3 extends over 17 amino acids. V dropped 6 bases and J dropped 5 bases, with 23 bases sitting between them. The CDR3 sequence: CASNAQGRAKGTGELFF. CDR3 sequence (DNA): TGCGCCAGCAACGCACAGGGGAGGGCAAAAGGGACCGGGGAGCTGTTTTTT. The variable domain in full, with the rest retrieved from reference TRBV5-1 and TRBJ2-2, is KAGVTQTPRYLIKTRGQQVTLSCSPISGHRSVSWYQQTPGQGLQFLFEYFSETQRNKGNFPGRFSGRQFSNSRSEMNVSTLELGDSALYLCASNAQGRAKGTGELFFGEGSRLTVL.

The DNA for the CDR3 is TGCGCCAGCAGCCACGGGACTAGCGGGAATGAGCAGTTCTTC. Translated: CASSHGTSGNEQFF. The genes are TRBV5-1 and TRBJ2-1; TRBD2 aligns across 12 bases. This CDR3 is 14 amino acids long. The germline V gene has CDR1 SGHRS and CDR2 YFSETQ. V dropped 4 bases and J dropped 7; count of bases not matched to a gene: 3.

In this sample, this clonotype turned up a few times. This chain uses TRBV7-6 with TRBJ2-7, with D perhaps TRBD1 (6 bases). Germline V gene data show CDR1 as SGHVS and CDR2 as FNYEAQ. This CDR3 contains 16 residues. V was cut by 1 base and J by 5 bases, with 18 bases left in between. CDR3 sequence: CASSLVTGLGINEQYF. The CDR3 nucleotides are TGTGCCAGCAGCTTAGTTACAGGGTTAGGAATCAACGAGCAGTACTTC.

The rearrangement uses TRBV7-2 and TRBJ2-3; TRBD2 aligns across 7 bases. Looked up from germline, CDR1 is SGHTA and CDR2 is FQGNSA. J gave up 4 bases and V 3 bases, and 7 bases lay outside the gene matches. The CDR3 contains 15 residues. Here the CDR3 DNA reads TGTGCCAGCAGCTTTAGCGTCCTAGCGGCAGATACGCAGTATTTT. This sequence encodes CASSFSVLAADTQYF.

The V call is TRBV29-1, the J call TRBJ1-2; D call uncertain. Per germline, CDR1 SQVTM and CDR2 ANQGSEA. The CDR3 is 15 amino acids. The germline V and J ends were trimmed by 6 bases and 0 bases, with 17 bases remaining between them. The CDR3 DNA reads TGCAGCGTAGCAACCCGAATAACAGCTAACTATGGCTACACCTTC. Translating gives CSVATRITANYGYTF. The full variable domain, in which reference TRBV29-1 and TRBJ1-2 provide the parts outside the CDR3, is SAVISQKPSRDICQRGTSLTIQCQVDSQVTMMFWYRQQPGQSLTLIATANQGSEATYESGFVIDKFPISRPNLTFSTLTVSNMSPEDSSIYLCSVATRITANYGYTFGSGTRLTVV.

In the case of this clonotype: The junction departs from the called germline gene at one end, perhaps through a read error. The rearrangement links TRBV27 to TRBJ2-2; 7 bases are a match to TRBD2. CDR1 and CDR2 (germline): MNHEY, SMNVEV (reference sequence). The CDR3 consists of 17 residues. CDR3 sequence (DNA): TGTGCCTGCAGTTTGATTGCAAACCGGGAGGATCTCGGGGAGCTGTTTTTT. Amino acid sequence: CACSLIANREDLGELFF.

The J gene is TRBJ2-1, the V gene TRBV12-3 or TRBV12-4; 7 nucleotides align to TRBD2. The V and J ends lost 3 bases and 0 bases, in that order; junction bases with no gene match: 5. CDR3 length: 16 amino acids. The CDR3 reads CASSFVRGSSYNEQFF. CDR3 nucleotide sequence: TGTGCCAGCAGTTTCGTTCGCGGGAGCTCCTACAATGAGCAGTTCTTC.

The chain is built from TRBV29-1 and TRBJ2-3; no reliable D call. This CDR3 spans 10 amino acids. Trimming removed 7 bases from V and 8 bases from J, with 10 bases in between. Germline V CDR1 and CDR2: SQVTM, ANQGSEA. CDR3 protein: CSGSAGTQYF. The CDR3 region has the DNA TGCAGCGGCAGCGCCGGTACGCAGTATTTT.

V usage is TRBV29-1 and J usage is TRBJ1-2; TRBD1 aligns across 7 bases. CDR3 size: 13 residues. CDR1 SQVTM and CDR2 ANQGSEA come from the germline V gene. The V gene end was trimmed by 3 bases and the J gene end by 2 bases; junction bases not matched to a gene: 3. This CDR3 is CSVDRDSNYGYTF. As DNA, the CDR3 is TGCAGCGTTGATCGGGACAGCAACTATGGCTACACCTTC.

This chain uses TRBV20-1 with TRBJ2-7, with unresolved D. V was clipped by 2 bases and J by 6 bases, with 5 bases between them. CDR3 size: 10 residues. Per the germline V gene, CDR1 is DFQATT and CDR2 is SNEGSKA (reference sequence). The CDR3 loop reads CSARWVEQYF. The CDR3 nucleotides are TGCAGTGCTAGATGGGTCGAGCAGTACTTC.

This clonotype was observed a few times. The chain carries TRBV20-1 and TRBJ2-6; D possibly uses TRBD1 or TRBD2 (5 bases each). The CDR3 contains 12 residues. Germline-derived CDR1 and CDR2 are DFQATT and SNEGSKA (reference sequence). Trimming took 5 bases from V and 10 from J, leaving 12 bases between them. The CDR3 DNA follows: TGCAGTGCTCCGGCGAGGGGAAACGTCCTGACTTTC. This codes for CSAPARGNVLTF.

The chain joins TRBV29-1 to TRBJ1-1; a weak D match, TRBD1 (6 bases). Germline V lookup: CDR1 SQVTM, CDR2 ANQGSEA. V was shortened by 3 bases and J by 4 bases, with 15 bases between the two germline ends. This CDR3 has 14 amino acids. Here the CDR3 reads CSVERTALPTEAFF. The CDR3 DNA reads TGCAGCGTTGAGAGGACAGCCCTTCCCACTGAAGCTTTCTTT.

The gene calls are TRBV12-3 or TRBV12-4 and TRBJ1-5, with D maybe TRBD1 (5 bases). Trimming left V 3 bases short and J 4 bases short, with 7 bases between. The CDR3 loop spans 13 amino acids. CDR3: CASSFRVNQPQHF. The CDR3 bases are TGTGCCAGCAGTTTCAGGGTTAATCAGCCCCAGCATTTT.

This chain connects TRBV5-1 to TRBJ2-1; D possibly uses TRBD1 or TRBD2 (5 bases each). This CDR3 spans 12 amino acids. The V gene's germline CDR1 is SGHRS and CDR2 YFSETQ. V was shortened by 5 bases and J by 2 bases, with 5 bases between the two germline ends. As DNA, the CDR3 is TGCGCCAGCAGGGGGGCCTACAATGAGCAGTTCTTC. Its translation: CASRGAYNEQFF.

Only a few counts were recorded for this clonotype. The genes are TRBV20-1 and TRBJ1-6; D perhaps matches TRBD1 (5 bases). Trimming cost V 4 bases and J 7 bases, with 11 bases left between them. Germline V gene lookup returns CDR1 DFQATT and CDR2 SNEGSKA (reference sequence). This CDR3 spans 13 amino acids. In DNA, the CDR3 is TGCAGTGCTATCAGAGGGGAGAATTCACCCCTCCACTTT. Encoded protein: CSAIRGENSPLHF.

The gene calls are TRBV6-1 and TRBJ2-7; perhaps TRBD1 as D (6 bases). With the DNA end fitting TRBJ2-5 better, the J assignment may be wrong. The CDR3 length is 15 residues. Germline V CDR1 and CDR2: MNHNS, SASEGT. The CDR3, as DNA: TGTGCCAGCAGTGAACCCACAGGGACGGGGAAGACCCAGTACTTC. It encodes CASSEPTGTGKTQYF.